Below, 19 T cell receptor beta chains from the same sample are listed, as sequenced in a study of pediatric ulcerative colitis. During colonoscopy, one to two rectal pinch biopsies were collected. Using immunoSEQ multiplex PCR, the repertoire was profiled, and TCRdb retains in-frame clones only, with some absent. The table includes 40,000 to 60,000 clones, 78% detected once. Source material: gut tissue. The receptors derive from a girl aged 10 to 17 with moderate ulcerative colitis.

The chain is built from TRBV6-5 and TRBJ2-7; possibly TRBD1 for D (5 bases). Germline V gives CDR1 MNHEY, CDR2 SVGAGI. The CDR3 has 13 residues. Deletions cut 6 bases from V and 7 bases from J, with 16 bases between. The CDR3 reads CASRGLGFREQYF. CDR3 DNA: TGTGCCAGCAGGGGGCTAGGATTTCGTGAGCAGTACTTC.

J is TRBJ2-2 and V is TRBV6-6; no clear D. The V end lost 6 bases, the J end lost 6 bases, and 5 bases lay between the germline ends. The CDR3 covers 11 residues. Germline CDR1 MNHNY, CDR2 SVGAGI (reference sequence). CDR3 amino acids: CASSRAGELFF. Written as DNA, the CDR3 is TGTGCCAGCAGCCGTGCCGGGGAGCTGTTTTTT.

The rearrangement joins TRBV2 to TRBJ2-1, with 10 bases that match TRBD1. CDR3 length: 14 amino acids. J gave up 6 bases and V 4 bases, and 3 bases lay outside the gene matches. Per germline, CDR1 SNHLY and CDR2 FYNNEI. The CDR3 protein is CASSGGDRGNEQFF. In DNA, the CDR3 is TGTGCCAGCAGTGGTGGGGACAGGGGCAATGAGCAGTTCTTC.

With respect to this clone: One end of the junction varies from germline; a read error may be responsible. This sequence joins TRBV6-5 and TRBJ1-6; no firm D call. The CDR3 contains 14 residues. Per germline, CDR1 MNHEY and CDR2 SVGAGI. This CDR3 reads CASSPDSYNSLLHF. CDR3 coding DNA: TGTGCCAGCTCCCCGGACTCCTATAATTCACTCCTCCACTTT.

The V call is TRBV27, the J call TRBJ1-2; 7 bases match TRBD1. Germline assignment: CDR1 MNHEY and CDR2 SMNVEV (reference sequence). Trimming cost V 5 bases and J 0 bases; bases outside gene matches: 9. This CDR3 spans 16 amino acids. This chain's CDR3 is CASSPSGQFANYGYTF. The CDR3 bases are TGTGCCAGCAGTCCGTCGGGACAGTTTGCTAACTATGGCTACACCTTC.

This chain links TRBV6-5 with TRBJ1-4; D remains ambiguous. V shed 5 bases and J shed 8 bases, with 18 bases lying between them. CDR3 length: 15 amino acids. Germline V CDR1 and CDR2: MNHEY, SVGAGI. This CDR3 is CASSPRPEKGEKLFF. In DNA, the CDR3 is TGTGCCAGCAGTCCCAGACCTGAAAAAGGAGAAAAACTGTTTTTT.

This chain connects TRBV2 to TRBJ2-3; TRBD1 might be the D (6 bases). Germline-derived CDR1 and CDR2 are SNHLY and FYNNEI. The CDR3 is 14 amino acids. V was cut by 10 bases and J by 3 bases, with 17 bases left in between. Here the CDR3 DNA reads TGTGCCATAGAGGACAGCTTGGATACAGATACGCAGTATTTT. Its translation is CAIEDSLDTDTQYF.

This rearrangement joins TRBV28 to TRBJ1-5; D gene ambiguous. Germline lookup yields CDR1 MDHEN and CDR2 SYDVKM. V was shortened by 5 bases and J by 4 bases, with 9 bases between the two germline ends. The CDR3 runs to 13 residues. The CDR3 nucleotides are TGTGCCAGCAGTACACAGAATAATCAGCCCCAGCATTTT. This codes for CASSTQNNQPQHF.

The chain is built from TRBV7-9 and TRBJ2-2; either TRBD1 or TRBD2 may supply D (5 bases each). The CDR3 is 13 residues long. Looked up from germline, CDR1 is SEHNR and CDR2 is FQNEAQ (reference sequence). V dropped 2 bases and J dropped 6 bases, with 7 bases sitting between them. CDR3 sequence reads: CASSLRGPGELFF. The DNA of the CDR3 is TGTGCCAGCAGCTTACGGGGACCCGGGGAGCTGTTTTTT.

The chain links TRBV5-1 to TRBJ2-1; possible D gene TRBD1, 6 bases. The V gene's germline CDR1 is SGHRS and CDR2 YFSETQ. Trimming removed 4 bases from V and 0 bases from J, with 11 bases in between. The CDR3 runs 15 residues. The CDR3 here is CASSVGQSSYNEQFF. CDR3 nucleotides: TGCGCCAGCAGCGTTGGACAGAGCTCCTACAATGAGCAGTTCTTC.

This rearrangement joins TRBV28 to TRBJ2-1; a weak D match, TRBD1 (5 bases). Trimming removed 5 bases from V and 9 bases from J, with 14 bases in between. Germline V gene lookup returns CDR1 MDHEN and CDR2 SYDVKM. This CDR3 has 13 amino acids. The CDR3 loop is CASSKYRGGEQFF. CDR3 DNA: TGTGCCAGCAGTAAATATAGGGGTGGTGAGCAGTTCTTC.

The J gene is TRBJ2-7, the V gene TRBV4-1; D gene ambiguous. The V end was cut by 3 bases, the J end by 3 bases, with 18 bases between. This CDR3 spans 16 amino acids. Germline CDR1 MGHRA, CDR2 YSYEKL. The CDR3 reads CASSQNLATDLYEQYF. The CDR3 nucleotides read TGCGCCAGCAGCCAGAATCTCGCGACGGACCTCTACGAGCAGTACTTC.

The rearrangement links TRBV9 to TRBJ2-7; D may be TRBD1 (6 bases). Germline V gene sequence: CDR1 SGDLS, CDR2 YYNGEE. V was pared by 3 bases and J by 2 bases, with 9 bases between. The CDR3 covers 13 residues. CDR3 amino acids: CASSATGTYEQYF. In DNA, the CDR3 is TGTGCCAGCAGCGCCACAGGGACCTACGAGCAGTACTTC.

J is TRBJ1-2 and V is TRBV6-1; D is unclear. V dropped 8 bases and J dropped 2 bases, with 12 bases sitting between them. The CDR3 length is 13 residues. Per germline, CDR1 MNHNS and CDR2 SASEGT. The CDR3 loop reads CASRLTENYGYTF. CDR3 DNA sequence: TGTGCCAGCCGTTTGACGGAGAACTATGGCTACACCTTC.

This clone was picked up a small number of times. The chain employs TRBV28 and TRBJ2-5; D may be TRBD2 (6 bases). V dropped 5 bases and J dropped 5 bases, with 9 bases sitting between them. This CDR3 region has 12 residues. Per germline, CDR1 MDHEN and CDR2 SYDVKM. The CDR3 DNA is TGTGCCAGCAGTCGGAGGGTGGAGACCCAGTACTTC. Amino acid sequence: CASSRRVETQYF.

This clone was observed a few times. V gene TRBV5-5 combines with J gene TRBJ2-1; 8 positions agree with TRBD2. Germline CDR1 reads SGHKS; CDR2 reads YYEKEE (reference sequence). V dropped 1 base and J dropped 0; count of bases not matched to a gene: 9. This CDR3 comprises 18 residues. The CDR3 spells CASSLSLAGRYSYNEQFF. CDR3 sequence (DNA): TGTGCCAGCAGCTTGTCCCTAGCGGGCCGCTACTCCTACAATGAGCAGTTCTTC.

The table lists this clone with a few counts. This same CDR3 is encoded by further DNA sequences in the sample. V is TRBV7-2 and J is TRBJ1-4; no clear D gene. The CDR3 is 15 amino acids. Trimming cost V 1 base and J 3 bases, with 9 bases left between them. Germline V gene data show CDR1 as SGHTA and CDR2 as FQGNSA. CDR3 sequence reads: CASSLGGLANEKLFF. The CDR3 DNA sequence: TGTGCCAGCAGCTTAGGCGGTTTGGCTAATGAAAAACTGTTTTTT.

The V gene is TRBV15, the J gene TRBJ1-2; 7 nucleotides align to TRBD1. Germline lookup yields CDR1 LNHNV and CDR2 YYDKDF (reference sequence). Unmatched junction bases numbered 4, after V lost 2 bases and J lost 7 bases. The CDR3 runs 13 residues. The CDR3 DNA reads as TGTGCCACCAGCAGACCGACAGGGCTTGGCTACACCTTC. Translation gives CATSRPTGLGYTF.

The chain joins TRBV29-1 to TRBJ2-3; no clear D. CDR1 is SQVTM and CDR2 is ANQGSEA in the germline V gene. V lost 4 bases, J lost 0 bases, and 5 bases lay in between. CDR3 length: 12 amino acids. Here the CDR3 reads CSVGYSTDTQYF. The CDR3, as DNA: TGCAGCGTTGGTTATAGCACAGATACGCAGTATTTT.